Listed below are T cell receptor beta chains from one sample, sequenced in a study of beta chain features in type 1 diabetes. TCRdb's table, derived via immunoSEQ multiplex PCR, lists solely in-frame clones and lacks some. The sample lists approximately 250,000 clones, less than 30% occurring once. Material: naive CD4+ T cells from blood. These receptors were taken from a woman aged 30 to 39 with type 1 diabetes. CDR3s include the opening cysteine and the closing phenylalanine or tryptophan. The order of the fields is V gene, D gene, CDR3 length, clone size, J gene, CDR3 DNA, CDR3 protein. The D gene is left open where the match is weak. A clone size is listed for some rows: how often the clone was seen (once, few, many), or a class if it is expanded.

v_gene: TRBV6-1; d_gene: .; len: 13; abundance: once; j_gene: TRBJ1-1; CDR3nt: TGTGCCAGCAGTGAACGTGCAAGGGGAGAAGCTTTCTTT; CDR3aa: CASSERARGEAFF
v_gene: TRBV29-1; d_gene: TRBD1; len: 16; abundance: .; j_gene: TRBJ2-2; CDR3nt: TGCAGCGTTACAGGGGGCGCGAATTATGACACCGGGGAGCTGTTTTTT; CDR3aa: CSVTGGANYDTGELFF
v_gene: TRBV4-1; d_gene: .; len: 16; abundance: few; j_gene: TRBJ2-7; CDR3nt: TGCGCCAGCAGCCAGGTTCCAGGGGCCCGACCCTACGAGCAGTACTTC; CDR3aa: CASSQVPGARPYEQYF
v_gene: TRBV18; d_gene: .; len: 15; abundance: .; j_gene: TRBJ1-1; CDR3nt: TGTGCCAGCTCACCATTTGGTTCAGGGTCCACTGAAGCTTTCTTT; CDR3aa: CASSPFGSGSTEAFF
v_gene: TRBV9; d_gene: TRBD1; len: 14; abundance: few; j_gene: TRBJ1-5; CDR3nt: TGTGCCAGCAGCGTAGCAGGACAGGGACAGCCCCAGCATTTT; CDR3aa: CASSVAGQGQPQHF
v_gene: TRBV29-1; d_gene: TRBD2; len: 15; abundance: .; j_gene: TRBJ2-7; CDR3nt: TGCAGCGTTGAAGACCTAGGACTAGTAGGCTACGAGCAGTACTTC; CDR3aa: CSVEDLGLVGYEQYF
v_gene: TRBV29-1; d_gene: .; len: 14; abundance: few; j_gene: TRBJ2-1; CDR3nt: TGCAGCCCTGTTAGGGTAGCGTACTACAATGAGCAGTTCTTC; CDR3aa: CSPVRVAYYNEQFF
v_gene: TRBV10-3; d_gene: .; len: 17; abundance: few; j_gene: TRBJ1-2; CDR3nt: TGTGCCATCAGTGAGCCCGACGAGGGGAGGGAACCTCATGGCTACACCTTC; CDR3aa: CAISEPDEGREPHGYTF
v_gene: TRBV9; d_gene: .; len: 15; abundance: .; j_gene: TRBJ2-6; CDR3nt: TGTGCCAGCAGCGTAGAGTCGGCTGGGGCCAACGTCCTGACTTTC; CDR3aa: CASSVESAGANVLTF
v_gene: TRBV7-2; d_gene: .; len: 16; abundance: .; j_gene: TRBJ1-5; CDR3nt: TGTGCCAGCAGCTTACTAGGGGTTGGTTACAATCAGCCCCAGCATTTT; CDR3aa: CASSLLGVGYNQPQHF
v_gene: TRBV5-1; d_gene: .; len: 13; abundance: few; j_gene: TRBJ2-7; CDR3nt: TGCGCCAGCAGCCCGTCACAGGGCTACGAGCAGTACTTC; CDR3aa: CASSPSQGYEQYF
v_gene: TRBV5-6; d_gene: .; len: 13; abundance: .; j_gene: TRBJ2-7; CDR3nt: TGTGCCAGCAGCTTGGTTCTCGCCTACGAGCAGTACTTC; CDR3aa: CASSLVLAYEQYF
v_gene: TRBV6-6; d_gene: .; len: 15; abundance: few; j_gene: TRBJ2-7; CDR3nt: TGTGCCAGCAGAACGGGGGAGGGGGGGGCCTACGAGCAGTACTTC; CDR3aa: CASRTGEGGAYEQYF
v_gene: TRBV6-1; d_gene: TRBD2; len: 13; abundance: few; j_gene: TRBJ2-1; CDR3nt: TGTGCCAGCAGTGCGGCGGGAGTTGGTGAGCAGTTCTTC; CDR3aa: CASSAAGVGEQFF
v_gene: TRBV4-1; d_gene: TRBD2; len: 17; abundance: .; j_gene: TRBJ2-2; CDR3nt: TGCGCCAGCAGCCAGTGGGTGGCGGGAGGGCTCACCGGGGAGCTGTTTTTT; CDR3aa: CASSQWVAGGLTGELFF
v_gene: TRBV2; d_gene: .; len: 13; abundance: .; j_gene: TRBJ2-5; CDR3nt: TGTGCCAGCGGATCCTACAGGGAAGAGACCCAGTACTTC; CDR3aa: CASGSYREETQYF
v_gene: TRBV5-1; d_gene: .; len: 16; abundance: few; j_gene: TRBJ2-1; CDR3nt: TGCGCCAGCAGCTTGATGCAAGGGGGCTCCTACAATGAGCAGTTCTTC; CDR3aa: CASSLMQGGSYNEQFF
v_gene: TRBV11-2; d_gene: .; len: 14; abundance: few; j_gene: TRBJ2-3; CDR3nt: TGTGCCAGCAGCTTGGGTACGGGTACAGATACGCAGTATTTT; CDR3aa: CASSLGTGTDTQYF
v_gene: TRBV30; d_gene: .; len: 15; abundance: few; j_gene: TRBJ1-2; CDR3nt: TGTGCCTGGAGGACCCGTAGGAGTTCAAACTATGGCTACACCTTC; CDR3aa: CAWRTRRSSNYGYTF
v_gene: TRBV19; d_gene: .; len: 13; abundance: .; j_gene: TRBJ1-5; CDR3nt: TGTGCCAGTAGTATAGCGAGGCGTCAGCCCCAGCATTTT; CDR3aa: CASSIARRQPQHF
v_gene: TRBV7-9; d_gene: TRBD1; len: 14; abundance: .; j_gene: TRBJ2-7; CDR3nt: TGTGCCAGCAGTTCCGGGACAGGGTCCTACGAGCAGTACTTC; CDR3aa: CASSSGTGSYEQYF
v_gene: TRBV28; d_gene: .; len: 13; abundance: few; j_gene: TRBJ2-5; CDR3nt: TGTGCCAGCAGTTTAATGGGGGCAGAGACCCAGTACTTC; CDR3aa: CASSLMGAETQYF
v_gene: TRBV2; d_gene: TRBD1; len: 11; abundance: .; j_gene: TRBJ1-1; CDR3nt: TGTGCCAGCAGGGCAGGGGGCCGAGCTTTCTTT; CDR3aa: CASRAGGRAFF
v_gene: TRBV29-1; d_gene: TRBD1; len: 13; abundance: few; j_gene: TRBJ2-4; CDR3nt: TGCAGCGTTTTCGGGGACAGGGACAACATTCAGTACTTC; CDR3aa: CSVFGDRDNIQYF
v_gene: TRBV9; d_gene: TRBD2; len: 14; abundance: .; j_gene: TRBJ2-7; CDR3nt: TGTGCCAGCCACCGGGGGGGGTATCCCAACGAGCAGTACTTC; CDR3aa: CASHRGGYPNEQYF
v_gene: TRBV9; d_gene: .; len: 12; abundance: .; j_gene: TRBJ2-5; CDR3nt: TGTGCCAGCAGCCAAGTTCGGGAGACCCAGTACTTC; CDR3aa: CASSQVRETQYF
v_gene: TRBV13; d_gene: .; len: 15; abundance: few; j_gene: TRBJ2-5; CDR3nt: TGTGCCAGCAGCCCCCTGGGGGGGGGCGTGGAGACCCAGTACTTC; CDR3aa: CASSPLGGGVETQYF
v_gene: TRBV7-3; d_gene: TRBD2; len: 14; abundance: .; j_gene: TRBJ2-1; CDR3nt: TGTGCCAGCAGCTTAGGACTAGCGAACAATGAGCAGTTCTTC; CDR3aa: CASSLGLANNEQFF
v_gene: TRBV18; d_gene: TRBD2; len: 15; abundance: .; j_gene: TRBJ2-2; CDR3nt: TGTGCCAGCTCACCACAGCGGGAGAACACCGGGGAGCTGTTTTTT; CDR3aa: CASSPQRENTGELFF
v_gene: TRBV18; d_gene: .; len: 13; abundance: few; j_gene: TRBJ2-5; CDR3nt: TGTGCCAGCTCACCCGAGTACCAAGAGACCCAGTACTTC; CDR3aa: CASSPEYQETQYF
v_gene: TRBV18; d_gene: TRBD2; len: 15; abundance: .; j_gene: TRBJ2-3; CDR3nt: TGTGCCAGCTCACAACCTAGCGGGAGCACAGATACGCAGTATTTT; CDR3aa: CASSQPSGSTDTQYF
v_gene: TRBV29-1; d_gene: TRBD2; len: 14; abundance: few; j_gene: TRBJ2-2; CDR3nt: TGCAGCGTTGACGCGGGAGGGGATACCGGGGAGCTGTTTTTT; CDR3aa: CSVDAGGDTGELFF
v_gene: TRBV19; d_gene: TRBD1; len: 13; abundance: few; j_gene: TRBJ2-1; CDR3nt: TGTGCCAGTAGACGGACTGGGGACAGTGAGCAGTTCTTC; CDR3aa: CASRRTGDSEQFF
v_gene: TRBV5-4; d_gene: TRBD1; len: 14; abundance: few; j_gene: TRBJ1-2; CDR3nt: TGTGCCAGCAGCTTGCAGGGGGGTCACTATGGCTACACCTTC; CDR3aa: CASSLQGGHYGYTF
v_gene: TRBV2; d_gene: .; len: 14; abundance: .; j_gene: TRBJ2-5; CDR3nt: TGTGCCAGCAGTGAAAAGGCAGGGGAAGAGACCCAGTACTTC; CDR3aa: CASSEKAGEETQYF
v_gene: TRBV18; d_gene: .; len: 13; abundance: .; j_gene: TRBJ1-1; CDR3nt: TGTGCCAGCTCAGGGACACTTAACACTGAAGCTTTCTTT; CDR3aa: CASSGTLNTEAFF
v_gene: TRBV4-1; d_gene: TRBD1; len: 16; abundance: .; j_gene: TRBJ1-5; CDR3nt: TGCGCCAGCAGCCAAGGGGGGGGGACAGGGCCTCAGCCCCAGCATTTT; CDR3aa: CASSQGGGTGPQPQHF
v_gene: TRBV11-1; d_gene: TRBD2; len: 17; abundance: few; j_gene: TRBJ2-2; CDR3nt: TGTGCCAGCAGCTCGGGACTAGCGGGAGACGGCACCGGGGAGCTGTTTTTT; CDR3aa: CASSSGLAGDGTGELFF
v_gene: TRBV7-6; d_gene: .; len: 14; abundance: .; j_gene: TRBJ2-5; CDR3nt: TGTGCCAGCAGCCAGACAGGGACTCGCGAGACCCAGTACTTC; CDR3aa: CASSQTGTRETQYF
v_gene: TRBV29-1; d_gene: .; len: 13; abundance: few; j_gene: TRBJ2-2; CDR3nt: TGCAGCGTTCCTAGCGTTCGCACCGGGGAGCTGTTTTTT; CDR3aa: CSVPSVRTGELFF
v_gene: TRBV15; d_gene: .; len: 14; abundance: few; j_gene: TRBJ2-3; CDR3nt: TGTGCCACCAGCAGGCCCCGGGGCACAGATACGCAGTATTTT; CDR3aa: CATSRPRGTDTQYF
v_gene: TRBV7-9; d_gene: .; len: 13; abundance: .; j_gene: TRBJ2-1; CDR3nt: TGTGCCAGCAGCTTAGGACTTTTCAATGAGCAGTTCTTC; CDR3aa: CASSLGLFNEQFF
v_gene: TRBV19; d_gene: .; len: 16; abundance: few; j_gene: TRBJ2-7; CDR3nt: TGTGCCAGTAGTGAAGCGAGCGGAGCCCTCAACTACGAGCAGTACTTC; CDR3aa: CASSEASGALNYEQYF
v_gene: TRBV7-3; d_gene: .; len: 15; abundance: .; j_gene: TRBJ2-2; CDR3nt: TGTGCCAGCAGCATCGGGACTCATAACACCGGGGAGCTGTTTTTT; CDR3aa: CASSIGTHNTGELFF
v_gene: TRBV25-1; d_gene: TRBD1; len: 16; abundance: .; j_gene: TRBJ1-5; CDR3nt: TGTGCCAGCAGTGCATGGGACAGTCTAAGCAATCAGCCCCAGCATTTT; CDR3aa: CASSAWDSLSNQPQHF
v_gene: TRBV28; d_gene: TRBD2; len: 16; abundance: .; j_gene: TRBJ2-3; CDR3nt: TGTGCCAGCAGTTTAATCCTAGCGGGAGGGCCTAATACGCAGTATTTT; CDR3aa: CASSLILAGGPNTQYF
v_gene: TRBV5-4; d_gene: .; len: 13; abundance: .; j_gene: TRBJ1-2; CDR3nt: TGTGCCAGCAGCCCCGCTTGGCCTTGGGGCTACACCTTC; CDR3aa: CASSPAWPWGYTF
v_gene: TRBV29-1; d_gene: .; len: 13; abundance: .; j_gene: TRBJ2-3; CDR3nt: TGCAGCGTTGAAACTAGTTTCACAGATACGCAGTATTTT; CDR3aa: CSVETSFTDTQYF
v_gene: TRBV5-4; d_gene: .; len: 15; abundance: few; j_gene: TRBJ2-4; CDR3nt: TGTGCCAGCAGCACCCCTGGACTAGCCAAAAACATTCAGTACTTC; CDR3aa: CASSTPGLAKNIQYF
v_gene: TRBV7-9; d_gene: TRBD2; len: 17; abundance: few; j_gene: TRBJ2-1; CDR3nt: TGTGCCAGCAGCTTAACCGGCGGGAGTTCTTCCTACAATGAGCAGTTCTTC; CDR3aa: CASSLTGGSSSYNEQFF
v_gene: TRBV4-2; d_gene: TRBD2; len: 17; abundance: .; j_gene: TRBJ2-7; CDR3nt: TGTGCCAGCAGCCAAGATGTTGGACTAGCGGGACTTTTGGGGCAGTACTTC; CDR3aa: CASSQDVGLAGLLGQYF
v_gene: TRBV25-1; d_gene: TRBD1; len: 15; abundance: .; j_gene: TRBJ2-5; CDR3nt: TGTGCCAGCAGTGAAGACAGGGGAGTGTGCCGAGACCAGTACTTC; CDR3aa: CASSEDRGVCRDQYF
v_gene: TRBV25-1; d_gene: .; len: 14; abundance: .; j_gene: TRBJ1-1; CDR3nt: TGTGCCAGCAGTGAATTAGGGGGGGGCGCTGAAGCTTTCTTT; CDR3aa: CASSELGGGAEAFF